These T cell receptor beta chains were read from a single sample in a study of blood T cell repertoires in COVID-19. Method: immunoSEQ multiplex PCR; TCRdb's copy keeps in-frame clones and lacks some. The sample holds fewer than 350,000 clones, 75% to 95% seen once. The sample consisted of peripheral blood. All receptors come from a woman aged 25 to 45 with COVID-19, enrolled during active disease. Both conserved end residues are part of each CDR3.

cdr3_aa | j_call | v_call
CASRIDRASYEQYF | TRBJ2-7 | TRBV6-5
CAWSVPSGGNQPQHF | TRBJ1-5 | TRBV30
CASSPRGAGETQYF | TRBJ2-5 | TRBV11-2
CASSQDRGEQFF | TRBJ2-1 | TRBV4-1
CASSQAQAGEAFF | TRBJ1-1 | TRBV3-1/TRBV3-2
CASSLRRDREQAFF | TRBJ1-1 | TRBV5-1
CASSDSGSNTGELFF | TRBJ2-2 | TRBV6-4
CASCGDISLLHF | TRBJ1-6 | TRBV28
CASSPRTPKSGSWTYEQYF | TRBJ2-7 | TRBV28
CASSARGSSGNTIYF | TRBJ1-3 | TRBV9
CASSQGGQGRETQYF | TRBJ2-5 | TRBV3-1/TRBV3-2
CASSLASVEGYTF | TRBJ1-2 | TRBV5-1
CASSLLAGGYGNTIYF | TRBJ1-3 | TRBV27
CASSTGSYEQYF | TRBJ2-7 | TRBV27
CASSQDRTSGRGETQYF | TRBJ2-5 | TRBV4-1
CASSKVRTVWNTGELFF | TRBJ2-2 | TRBV21-1
CASSPLAGANYNEQFF | TRBJ2-1 | TRBV27
CASSHRDRDTGELFF | TRBJ2-2 | TRBV7-9
CSVELALSGNTIYF | TRBJ1-3 | TRBV29-1
CATSDRGTGDNNEQFF | TRBJ2-1 | TRBV24-1
CASSGQGAHEQYF | TRBJ2-7 | TRBV2
CASSISGAAGNTIYF | TRBJ1-3 | TRBV19
CAWSGGFSDYSGNTIYF | TRBJ1-3 | TRBV30
CASSPKGGSVEKLFF | TRBJ1-4 | TRBV5-1